Listed below are T cell receptor beta chains from one sample, sequenced in a study of cytomegalovirus exposure and HLA in healthy donors. Clones were sequenced by immunoSEQ multiplex PCR, and TCRdb holds only the in-frame ones, with some missing. The table lists over 200,000 clones, around 73% of them singletons. Sequencing input: PBMCs. These receptors all stem from a male donor in good health and CMV-seronegative. The conserved cysteine and the conserved F or W are not part of the CDR3 here. Each record gives: CDR3 length, J gene, V gene, CDR3 protein.

>15|TRBJ1-1|TRBV4-2
ASSPGRTGPLNTEAF
>13|TRBJ2-5|TRBV5-4
ASSFDSGNPTGQY
>18|TRBJ2-1|TRBV19
ASSIDRRKFLAGGPSKQF
>10|TRBJ1-4|TRBV7-9
ASSLDHGIGF
>14|TRBJ2-2|TRBV25-1
ASSRSPGQNTGELF
>12|TRBJ2-5|TRBV7-3
ASSLNAGWETQY
>16|TRBJ2-2|TRBV7-2
ASSFSGTGFKNTGELF
>14|TRBJ1-5|TRBV7-6
ASSLKAGSSNQPQH
>12|TRBJ2-1|TRBV30
AWSVGDIAGEQF
>11|TRBJ2-5|TRBV6-1
ASSKGSSETQY
>14|TRBJ2-3|TRBV5-4
ASSLVGTGVTDTQY
>16|TRBJ2-3|TRBV7-6
ASSLAALSWEAADTQY
>14|TRBJ2-7|TRBV5-8
ASSLALGVPSYEQY
>11|TRBJ2-4|TRBV13
ASNRVDKNIQY
>13|TRBJ2-4|TRBV6-1
ASAGTSGYKNIQY
>12|TRBJ2-3|TRBV7-9
SSSLVQGAYTQY